Described below is a single T cell receptor (beta chain) sequence and its context. This specimen comes from a study of blood T cells in healthy people across ages. V was pared by 5 bases and J by 15 bases, with 8 bases of the junction left unmatched. The CDR3 runs 13 residues. Germline V gives CDR1 MNHEY, CDR2 SVGEGT. Alongside a J-beta primer mix, a sample-barcoded 5' primer served in a second PCR lasting about 7 to 12 cycles. Using its own MiXCR run on the 5' RACE reads, TCRdb lists one record per CDR3 protein. The sample holds 800,000 or so distinct CDR3 sequences, about 25% seen once. The same specimen was also included in a second study, on T cells of mothers and their children.

The receptor was isolated from a boy younger than 18 in good health. The chain carries TRBV6-2 or TRBV6-3 and TRBJ2-1; TRBD2 matches 12 bases. Sequenced sample: blood. The CDR3: CASSPGLAGPVFF. The DNA for the CDR3 is TGTGCCAGCAGTCCAGGACTAGCGGGGCCCGTGTTCTTC.